These T cell receptor beta chains were read from a single sample in a study of control samples from healthy donors and cancer patients. The data were produced by immunoSEQ multiplex PCR, yet TCRdb's version contains in-frame clones alone and is incomplete. The repertoire holds 130,000 or so clones, with roughly 94% as singletons. What was sequenced was blood. The receptors stem from a man aged 35-49 years in good health. Both conserved end residues are part of each CDR3. Each record gives: D gene, clone size, V gene, J gene, CDR3 protein. The D gene is left open where the match is weak. Rows give clone size only sometimes, using once, few, many, or a class for an expanded clone.

-	-	TRBV4-1	TRBJ1-3	CASSQTGISNTIYF
-	-	TRBV7-9	TRBJ1-1	CASSLDRANTEAFF
-	-	TRBV25-1	TRBJ1-6	CAAGQGISLGSLHF
-	-	TRBV4-3	TRBJ1-2	CASSQEKRTAILTYGYTF
-	-	TRBV9	TRBJ2-1	CASSVYGSSEQFF
-	-	TRBV10-3	TRBJ1-1	CAIRIGGTEAFF
TRBD1	-	TRBV6-1	TRBJ2-7	CASSEYSGQVYEQYF
TRBD1	once	TRBV20-1	TRBJ2-5	CSAGQGGAQYF
-	-	TRBV7-6	TRBJ2-5	CASSLAVSVVKQETQYF
TRBD1	-	TRBV28	TRBJ2-4	CASSLSTGWGTKNIQYF
-	-	TRBV4-1	TRBJ2-7	CASSHQGYEQYF
-	-	TRBV25-1	TRBJ1-4	CASSPEWGENEKLFF
TRBD1	-	TRBV7-2	TRBJ2-7	CASSYNRGGEQYF
-	-	TRBV6-1	TRBJ2-7	CASSGPQTGRSSYEQYF
TRBD2	once	TRBV15	TRBJ2-1	CATSRGFTGGGTNEQFF
-	-	TRBV30	TRBJ1-2	CAWTGVLNYGYTF
-	-	TRBV18	TRBJ2-7	CASSGAGPLSYEQYF
-	-	TRBV10-3	TRBJ2-5	CAISESLQAEVEQYF
TRBD1	-	TRBV6-2/TRBV6-3	TRBJ1-1	CASSTDRGEWVAEAFF
TRBD2	-	TRBV7-3	TRBJ2-3	CASSLIAGGPSTDTQYF
-	-	TRBV19	TRBJ1-3	CASSRRGASGNTIYF
-	-	TRBV6-5	TRBJ2-5	CASSLGETQYF
-	-	TRBV5-6	TRBJ1-2	CASSLGANQVYGYTF
TRBD2	-	TRBV4-2	TRBJ2-1	CASSQEGLAVSYNEQFF
TRBD1	-	TRBV5-1	TRBJ1-1	CASTGTGRRGTEAFF
-	few	TRBV19	TRBJ1-1	CASIGSLEAFF
TRBD2	-	TRBV4-1	TRBJ2-5	CASSQPGTSGVKTQYF
TRBD1	-	TRBV29-1	TRBJ1-2	CSVEVGQGWYGYTF
-	-	TRBV24-1	TRBJ1-1	CATSGGSNTEAFF
-	-	TRBV3-1/TRBV3-2	TRBJ2-7	CASSPRQESYEQYF
-	-	TRBV6-1	TRBJ2-1	CASSEGRDTYNEQFF
TRBD1	-	TRBV7-7	TRBJ2-2	CASSMGQGMAGELFF
-	few	TRBV7-2	TRBJ1-2	CASTLGGGLGYGYTF
-	once	TRBV5-5	TRBJ1-1	CASSLVELVRKAFF
TRBD1	-	TRBV3-1/TRBV3-2	TRBJ1-1	CASSQDRGRTEAFF